This TCR beta chain emerged from a study of shared clonotypes between healthy human individuals. Overall study: Each donor's CD8 memory used one plate, CD8 naive two, each CD4 subset three. Study-wide results and caveats: Around 5% was the fraction of naive CD4 clonotypes found shared across a few donors. In general, naive subsets displayed greater estimated richness than memory subsets did.

On this clone: Its antigen is unidentified.

Original processing notes: ImmunoSEQ gave junction-only sequences without quality scores, so filtering differed. The table came from immunoSEQ multiplex PCR; TCRdb's copy has only in-frame clones and leaves some out. The DNA was the basis for D and trimming; V, J and clone size are from that table. The sample has about 1.9 million clones; just under 95% are singletons. In the naive CD8 group, cells lacked CD45RO and were positively selected for CCR7, so terminally differentiated effector memory CD45RA+ cells were left out. The CDR3 is 14 amino acids. Deletions cut 3 bases from V and 3 bases from J, with 10 bases between. Germline loops: CDR1 SGHTS, CDR2 YDEGEE.

The rearrangement joins TRBV5-8 to TRBJ1-5; possibly TRBD1 for D (6 bases). The receptor was derived from a man younger than 35 in good health. Some clones in this sample may be carry-over from other donors' samples. The sequenced sample was naive CD8+ T cells from PBMCs. As DNA, the CDR3 is TGTGCCAGCAGCTCGGGACACCTCAATCAGCCCCAGCATTTT. Translated, it gives CASSSGHLNQPQHF.